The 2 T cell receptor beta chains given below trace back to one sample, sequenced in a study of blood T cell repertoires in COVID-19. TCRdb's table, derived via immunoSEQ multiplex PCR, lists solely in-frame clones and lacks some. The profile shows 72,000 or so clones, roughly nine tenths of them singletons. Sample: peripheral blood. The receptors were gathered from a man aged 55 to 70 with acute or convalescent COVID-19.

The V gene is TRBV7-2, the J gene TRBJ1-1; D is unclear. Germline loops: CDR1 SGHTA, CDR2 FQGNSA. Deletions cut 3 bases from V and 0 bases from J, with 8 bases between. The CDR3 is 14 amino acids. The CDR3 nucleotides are TGTGCCAGCAGCTTGACTGTAGTGAACACTGAAGCTTTCTTT. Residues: CASSLTVVNTEAFF.

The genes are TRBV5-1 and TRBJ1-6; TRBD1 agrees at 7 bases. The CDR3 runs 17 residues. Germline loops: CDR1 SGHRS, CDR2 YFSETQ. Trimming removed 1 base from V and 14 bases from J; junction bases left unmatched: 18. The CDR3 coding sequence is TGCGCCAGCAGCTTGACCGATTTGACAGGGCAACTAAAAACCCTCCACTTT. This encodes CASSLTDLTGQLKTLHF. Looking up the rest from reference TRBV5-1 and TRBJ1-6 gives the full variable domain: KAGVTQTPRYLIKTRGQQVTLSCSPISGHRSVSWYQQTPGQGLQFLFEYFSETQRNKGNFPGRFSGRQFSNSRSEMNVSTLELGDSALYLCASSLTDLTGQLKTLHFGNGTRLTVT.